This entry is about one TCR beta chain. No antigen is known for it. The repertoire was sequenced with immunoSEQ multiplex PCR; TCRdb's copy has only in-frame clones and lacks some. The sample carries approximately 72,000 clones, around four fifths recorded once. These data are taken from a study of T cells in localized non-small cell lung cancer. V was pared by 5 bases and J by 1 base, with 5 bases of the junction left unmatched. Germline CDR1 and CDR2: SGHDT and YYEEEE. This CDR3 has 15 amino acids. Study-level points and caveats: Clonality peaked in uninvolved adjacent lung rather than tumor. A median of around 57 clones ranked among the top 100 in tumor appeared in adjacent lung.

The clonotype comes from a female donor over 55 with stage I lung adenocarcinoma. The chain uses TRBV5-6 and TRBJ1-3, with TRBD1 matching over 8 bases. Sequenced material: peripheral blood, taken before any cancer treatment. The CDR3 loop is CASSSQGVSGNTIYF. CDR3 sequence (DNA): TGTGCCAGCAGTTCACAGGGGGTATCTGGAAACACCATATATTTT.